The table lists the clone carrying this TCR beta chain with a few counts. The antigen is undetermined. V gave up 1 base and J gave up 7 bases; unmatched junction bases: 11. The CDR3 has 17 amino acids. In germline, CDR1 is LGHDT, CDR2 YNNKEL (reference sequence). This record belongs to a study of response to subunit inactivated influenza vaccine. Overall study findings and caveats: Authors suggested each seasonal flu vaccination may recruit only limited numbers of new T cells.

TCRdb fed the RT-PCR reads into MiXCR, producing one record per CDR3 protein. The top ten hold approximately 25% of the sample, which has around 190,000 distinct CDR3 sequences, around 15% seen once. This receptor was identified in a man aged 45-65 years who received an inactivated influenza vaccine. This chain links TRBV3-1 with TRBJ2-2; the match to TRBD1 covers 8 bases. The sequenced sample was CD8+ T cells sorted from PBMCs, obtained roughly 5 days after vaccination. The CDR3 loop is CASSQGRTGLHDGELFF. For the CDR3, the DNA is TGTGCCAGCAGCCAAGGAAGGACAGGGCTGCATGACGGGGAGCTGTTTTTT.